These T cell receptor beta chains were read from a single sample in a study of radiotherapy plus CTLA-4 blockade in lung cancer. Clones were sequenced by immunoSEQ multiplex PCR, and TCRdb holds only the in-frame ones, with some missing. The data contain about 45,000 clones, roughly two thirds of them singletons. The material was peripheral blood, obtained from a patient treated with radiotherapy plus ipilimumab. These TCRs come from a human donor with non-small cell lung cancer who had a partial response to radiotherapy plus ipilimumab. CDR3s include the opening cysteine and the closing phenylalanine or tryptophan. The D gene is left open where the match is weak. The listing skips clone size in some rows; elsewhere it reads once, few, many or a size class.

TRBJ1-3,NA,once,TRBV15,CATSVALGNTIYF,TGTGCCACCAGCGTAGCCCTCGGAAACACCATATATTTT
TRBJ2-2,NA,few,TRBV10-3,CAISPGNRGTGELFF,TGTGCCATCAGCCCCGGGAACCGGGGCACCGGGGAGCTGTTTTTT
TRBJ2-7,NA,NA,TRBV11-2,CASSKHYEQYF,TGTGCCAGCAGCAAGCACTACGAGCAGTACTTC
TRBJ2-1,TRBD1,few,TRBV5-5,CASSPDREEFF,TGTGCCAGCAGTCCGGACAGGGAAGAGTTCTTC
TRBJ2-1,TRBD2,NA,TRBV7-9,CASSFAGGATEQFF,TGTGCCAGCAGCTTCGCCGGGGGGGCCACTGAGCAGTTCTTC
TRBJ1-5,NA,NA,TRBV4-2,CASSQDGTSNQPQHF,TGTGCCAGCAGCCAAGATGGGACAAGCAATCAGCCCCAGCATTTT
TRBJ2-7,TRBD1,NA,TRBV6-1,CASSKPGQGAGEQYF,TGTGCCAGCAGTAAGCCGGGACAGGGGGCCGGCGAGCAGTACTTC
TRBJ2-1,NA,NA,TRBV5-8,CASSLERGAPQFF,TGTGCCAGCAGCTTGGAGCGTGGGGCTCCCCAGTTCTTC
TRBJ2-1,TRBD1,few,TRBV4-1,CASSQDRGQGSNEQFF,TGCGCCAGCAGCCAAGATCGTGGACAGGGATCCAATGAGCAGTTCTTC
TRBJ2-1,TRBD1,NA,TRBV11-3,CASSYRTGSSYNEQFF,TGTGCCAGCAGTTATCGGACAGGCAGCTCCTACAATGAGCAGTTCTTC
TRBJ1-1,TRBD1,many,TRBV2,CASSGTTGGTMNTEAFF,TGTGCCAGCAGTGGAACGACAGGGGGCACCATGAACACTGAAGCTTTCTTT
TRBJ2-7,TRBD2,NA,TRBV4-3,CASSRGLAASYEQYF,TGCGCCAGCAGCCGGGGACTAGCGGCCTCCTACGAGCAGTACTTC
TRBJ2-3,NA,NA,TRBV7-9,CASSLDRISDTQYF,TGTGCCAGCAGCCTAGACAGAATATCGGATACGCAGTATTTT
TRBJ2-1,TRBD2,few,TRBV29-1,CSAGASGGSAGSYNEQFF,TGCAGCGCTGGGGCTAGCGGGGGGTCAGCTGGATCCTACAATGAGCAGTTCTTC
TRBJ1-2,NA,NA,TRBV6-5,CASSYVAGVGYTF,TGTGCCAGCAGTTATGTGGCAGGGGTAGGCTACACCTTC
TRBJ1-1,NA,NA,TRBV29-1,CSGRRGINTEAFF,TGCAGCGGCCGAAGGGGAATAAACACTGAAGCTTTCTTT
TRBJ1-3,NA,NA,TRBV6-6,CASSARDTGNTIYF,TGTGCCAGCAGTGCTAGGGACACTGGAAACACCATATATTTT